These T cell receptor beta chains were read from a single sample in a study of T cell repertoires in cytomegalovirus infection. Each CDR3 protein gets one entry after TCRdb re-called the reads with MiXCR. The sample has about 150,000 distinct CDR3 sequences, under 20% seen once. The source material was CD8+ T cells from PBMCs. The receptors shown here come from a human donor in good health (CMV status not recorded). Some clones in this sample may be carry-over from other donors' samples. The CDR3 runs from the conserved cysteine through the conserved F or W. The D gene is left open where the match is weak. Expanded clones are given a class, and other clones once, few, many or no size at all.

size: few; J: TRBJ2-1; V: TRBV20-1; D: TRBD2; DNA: TGCAGTGCTGTCCTAGCGGGGTTTAGTGTGTATGAGCAGTTCTTC; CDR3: CSAVLAGFSVYEQFF
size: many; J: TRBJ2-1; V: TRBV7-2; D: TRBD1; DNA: TGTGCCAGCAGCGCCAGACAGGGACAGGAATTCTTC; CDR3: CASSARQGQEFF
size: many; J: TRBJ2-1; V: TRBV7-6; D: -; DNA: TGTGCCAGCAGCTTAGCGGGAAAAGGCGATGAGCAGTTCTTC; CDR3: CASSLAGKGDEQFF
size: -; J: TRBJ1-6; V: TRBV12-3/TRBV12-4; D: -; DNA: TGTGCCAGCACCCATAGGGACACCTATAATTCACCCCTCCACTTT; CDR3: CASTHRDTYNSPLHF
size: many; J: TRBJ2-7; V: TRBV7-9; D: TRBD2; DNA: TGTGCCAGCAGCTCCACCAGACTAGCGGTGTACGAGCAGTACTTC; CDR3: CASSSTRLAVYEQYF
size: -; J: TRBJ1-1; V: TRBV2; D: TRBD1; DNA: TGTGCCAGCATCGCCAGACCGGACAGGGTCACTGAAGCTTTCTTT; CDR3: CASIARPDRVTEAFF
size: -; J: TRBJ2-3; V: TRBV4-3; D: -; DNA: -; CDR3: CASSTSWGDTQYF
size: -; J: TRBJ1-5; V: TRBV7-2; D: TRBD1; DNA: TGTGCCAGCAGCTTACGATTGGGGACAGGGGGGCAGCCCCAGCATTTT; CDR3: CASSLRLGTGGQPQHF
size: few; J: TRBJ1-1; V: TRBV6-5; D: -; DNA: TGTGCCAGCAGTGCCTCCGGGACCCTTGGGACTGAAGCTTTCTTT; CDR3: CASSASGTLGTEAFF
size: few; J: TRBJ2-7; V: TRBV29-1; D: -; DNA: TGCAGCGTGGGGGGGGCAGCCTACGAGCAGTACTTC; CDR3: CSVGGAAYEQYF
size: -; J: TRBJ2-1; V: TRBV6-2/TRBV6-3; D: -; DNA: TGTGCCAGCAGTTACCTGGGCGAGGCTGAGCAGTTCTTC; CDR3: CASSYLGEAEQFF
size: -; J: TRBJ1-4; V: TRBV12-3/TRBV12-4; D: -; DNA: TGTGCCAGCAGATCAGCCCCACGGGGTGAAAAACTGTTTTTT; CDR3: CASRSAPRGEKLFF
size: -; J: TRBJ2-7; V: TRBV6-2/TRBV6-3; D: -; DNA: TGTGCCAGCAGTTACCAACTACCATCCGGGACGTGGAGGACCGAGCAGTACTTC; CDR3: CASSYQLPSGTWRTEQYF
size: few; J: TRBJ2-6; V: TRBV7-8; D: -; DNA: TGTGCCAGCAGCGCTGGAAAGGGTTTTAACCTTTCTGGGGCCAACGTCCTGACTTTC; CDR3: CASSAGKGFNLSGANVLTF
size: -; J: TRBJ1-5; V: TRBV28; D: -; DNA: TGTGCCAGCAGCTTCGGGCCCAGGGCCCAGCATTTT; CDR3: CASSFGPRAQHF
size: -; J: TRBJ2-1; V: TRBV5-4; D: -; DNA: TGTGCCAGCAGCCCGGAGGGGGATGAGCAGTTCTTC; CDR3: CASSPEGDEQFF
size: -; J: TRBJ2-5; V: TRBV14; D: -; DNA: TGTGCCAGCAGCCCCTCCAGGGTCCTGGGGACCCAGTACTTC; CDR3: CASSPSRVLGTQYF
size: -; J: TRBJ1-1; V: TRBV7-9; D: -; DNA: TGTGCCAGCAGCTCACAGGGAAGGGATGTGAACACTGAAGCTTTCTTT; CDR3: CASSSQGRDVNTEAFF
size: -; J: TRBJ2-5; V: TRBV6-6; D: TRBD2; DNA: TGTGCCAGCAGTTACCGCGAGGGACTAGCGGGGGTTCAAGAGACCCAGTACTTC; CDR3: CASSYREGLAGVQETQYF
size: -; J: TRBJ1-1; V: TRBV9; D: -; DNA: TGTGCCAGCAGCGTAGCGGGGTGGGGGACTGAAGCTTTCTTT; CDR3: CASSVAGWGTEAFF
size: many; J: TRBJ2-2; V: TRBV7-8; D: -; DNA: TGTGCCAGCAGCCAACAGGAGAACACCGGGGAGCTGTTTTTT; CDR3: CASSQQENTGELFF
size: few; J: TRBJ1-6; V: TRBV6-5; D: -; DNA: TGTGCCAGCAGTCCCTCGACGGAAAATTCACCCCTCCACTTT; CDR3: CASSPSTENSPLHF
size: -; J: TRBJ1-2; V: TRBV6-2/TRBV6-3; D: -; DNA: TGTGCCAGCAGGACGGGGTCCGGCTACACCTTC; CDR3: CASRTGSGYTF
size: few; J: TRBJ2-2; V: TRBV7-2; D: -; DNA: TGTGCCAGCAGCTTATACGAGGGAGCCGGGGAGCTGTTTTTT; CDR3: CASSLYEGAGELFF
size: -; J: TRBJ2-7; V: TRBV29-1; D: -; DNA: TGCAGCGTTGAGCTCGAGTACGAGCAGTACTTC; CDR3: CSVELEYEQYF
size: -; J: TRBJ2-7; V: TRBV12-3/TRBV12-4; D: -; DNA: TGTGCCAGCAATGACAGGTTCAGCTCCTACGAGCAGTACTTC; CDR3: CASNDRFSSYEQYF
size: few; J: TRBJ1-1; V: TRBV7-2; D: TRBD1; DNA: TGTGCCAGCAGCCGAGGGAGAGGGGGCACGGACACTGAAGCTTTCTTT; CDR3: CASSRGRGGTDTEAFF
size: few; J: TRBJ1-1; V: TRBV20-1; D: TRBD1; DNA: TGCAGTGCTTGGACGGGACAGACTAACACTGAAGCTTTCTTT; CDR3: CSAWTGQTNTEAFF
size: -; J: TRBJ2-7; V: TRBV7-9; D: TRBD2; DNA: TGTGCCAGCAGCTTAGCTCGGGACTACTACGAGCAGTACTTC; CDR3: CASSLARDYYEQYF
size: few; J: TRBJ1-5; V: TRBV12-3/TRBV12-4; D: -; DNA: TGTGCCAGCAGTTTCACGAGGGATCAGCCCCAGCATTTT; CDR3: CASSFTRDQPQHF
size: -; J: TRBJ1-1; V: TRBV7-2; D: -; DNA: TGTGCCAGCAGCCCCCTAACCTCCCGTGGGCGAAACTATCTCATGAACACTGAAGCTTTCTTT; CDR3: CASSPLTSRGRNYLMNTEAFF
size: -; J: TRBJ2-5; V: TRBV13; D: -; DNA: TGTGCCAGCAGCTTAGGGACCACTCTCCAAGAGACCCAGTACTTC; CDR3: CASSLGTTLQETQYF
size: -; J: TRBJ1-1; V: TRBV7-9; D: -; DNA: TGTGCCAGCAGCTTAGGGGAAGCGGAAGCTTTCTTT; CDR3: CASSLGEAEAFF
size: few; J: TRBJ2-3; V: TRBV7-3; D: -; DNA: TGTGCCAGCAGCCAAATACTTACCACAGATACGCAGTATTTT; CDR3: CASSQILTTDTQYF
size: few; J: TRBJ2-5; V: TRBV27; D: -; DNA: TGTGCCTCCTCAGGGTACGAAAAGACCCAGTACTTC; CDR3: CASSGYEKTQYF
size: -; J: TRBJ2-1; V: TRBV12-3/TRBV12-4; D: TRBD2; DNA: TGTGCCAGCAGTTTGGGCGGGAGAGTTGGGTACAATGAGCAGTTCTTC; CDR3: CASSLGGRVGYNEQFF
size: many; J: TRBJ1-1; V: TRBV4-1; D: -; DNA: TGCGCCAGCAGCCAAGCTGGCCGTCAGGGGTCTGAAGCTTTCTTT; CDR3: CASSQAGRQGSEAFF
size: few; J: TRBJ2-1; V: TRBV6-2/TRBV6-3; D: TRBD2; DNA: TGTGCCAGCAGTTACTCCCTAGCGGGAGGGAGTGAGCAGTTCTTC; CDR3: CASSYSLAGGSEQFF
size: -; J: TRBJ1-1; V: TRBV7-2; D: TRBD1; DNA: TGTGCCAGCAGCTCAGGGGGGCTTGAAGCTTTCTTT; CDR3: CASSSGGLEAFF
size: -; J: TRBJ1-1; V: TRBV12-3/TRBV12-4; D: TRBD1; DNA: TGTGCCAGCAGGGATGGGACAGGCACTGAAGCTTTCTTT; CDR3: CASRDGTGTEAFF
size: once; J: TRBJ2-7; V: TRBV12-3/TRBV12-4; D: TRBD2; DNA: TGTGCCAGCAGTTCCAGCGGACTAGGGTACTACGAGCAGTACTTC; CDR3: CASSSSGLGYYEQYF
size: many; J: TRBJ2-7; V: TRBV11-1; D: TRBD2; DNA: TGTGCCAGCAGCTTGCGGAGCCCTGCGGGAGGGCCTCGGGAGCAGTACTTC; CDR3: CASSLRSPAGGPREQYF